Below, 8 T cell receptor beta chains from the same sample are listed, as sequenced in a study of cytomegalovirus exposure and HLA in healthy donors. It was with 60 Vbeta and 13 Jbeta primers that the PCR ran. Clones were sequenced by immunoSEQ multiplex PCR, and TCRdb holds only the in-frame ones, with some missing. The sample carries about 220,000 clones, roughly 80% recorded once. Sequenced: PBMCs. All receptors derive from a man aged 35 to 55 in good health and CMV-seropositive.

This chain joins TRBV27 and TRBJ2-7; D perhaps matches TRBD1 (6 bases). The CDR3 is 16 residues long. Trimming shortened V by 2 bases and J by 3 bases, and 17 bases separated the two germline ends. Germline V lookup: CDR1 MNHEY, CDR2 SMNVEV (reference sequence). The CDR3 here is CASSLNPDSLYYEQYV. As DNA, the CDR3 is TGTGCCAGCAGTTTAAATCCGGACAGTCTCTACTACGAGCAGTACGTC.

The rearrangement links TRBV19 to TRBJ1-5, with TRBD1 identical over 8 bases. The CDR3 covers 15 residues. The V gene's germline CDR1 is LNHDA and CDR2 SQIVND (reference sequence). V lost 5 bases to trimming and J lost 1 base; unmatched junction nucleotides: 4. CDR3 sequence: CASSPDRGSNQPQHF. The CDR3 bases are TGTGCCAGTAGTCCTGACAGGGGAAGCAATCAGCCCCAGCATTTT.

The J gene is TRBJ2-7, the V gene TRBV6-5; 10 bases agree with TRBD1. With 1 base clipped from V and 2 bases from J, the junction kept 2 bases outside the gene matches. This CDR3 contains 15 residues. Germline CDR1 reads MNHEY; CDR2 reads SVGAGI. CDR3 bases: TGTGCCAGCAGTTACTGGGACAGGGGAACCTACGAGCAGTACTTC. This sequence encodes CASSYWDRGTYEQYF.

This clone was counted only a few times. The CDR3 nucleotides are TGTGCCAGTGCCAAGACAGGGGATAGCAATCAGCCCCAGCATTTT. It encodes CASAKTGDSNQPQHF. The V and J genes are TRBV19 and TRBJ1-5; 8 bases fit TRBD1. The V gene's germline CDR1 is LNHDA and CDR2 SQIVND (reference sequence). V gave up 8 bases and J gave up 0 bases; unmatched junction bases: 6. This CDR3 comprises 15 residues.

The rearrangement uses TRBV18 and TRBJ1-3; D gene ambiguous. V dropped 3 bases and J dropped 4 bases, with 10 bases sitting between them. The CDR3 spans 14 residues. The V gene's germline CDR1 is KGHSH and CDR2 LQKENI. The CDR3 DNA is TGTGCCAGCTCACCGGTTGAGCGGGGAAACACCATATATTTT. This translates into CASSPVERGNTIYF.

The V gene is TRBV10-1, the J gene TRBJ1-1, with D tentatively TRBD1 (6 bases). The germline CDR1 and CDR2 sequences are WNHNN and SYGVQD (reference sequence). The CDR3 is 14 amino acids. Trimming shortened V by 6 bases and J by 3 bases, and 14 bases separated the two germline ends. The CDR3 loop reads CASSPTGADTEAFF. CDR3 coding DNA: TGCGCCAGCAGCCCGACAGGTGCCGACACTGAAGCTTTCTTT.

The chain is built from TRBV18 and TRBJ2-3; 9 nucleotides align to TRBD2. This CDR3 is built from 17 residues. V lost 5 bases, J lost 2 bases, and 11 bases stayed unmatched. The germline V gene encodes CDR1 KGHSH and CDR2 LQKENI. CDR3 protein: CASSSRGAGGLTDTQYF. DNA for the CDR3: TGTGCCAGCTCATCCCGGGGAGCGGGAGGCCTCACAGATACGCAGTATTTT.

This clone is a singleton in its sample. CDR3 in amino acids: CASSKDKSSYNEQFF. CDR3 coding DNA: TGTGCCAGCAGTAAGGACAAGAGCTCCTACAATGAGCAGTTCTTC. The chain has TRBV6-5 and TRBJ2-1, with D possibly being TRBD1 (5 bases). V was pared by 5 bases and J by 0 bases, with 11 bases between. The CDR3 loop spans 15 amino acids. Germline loops: CDR1 MNHEY, CDR2 SVGAGI.